This T cell receptor beta chain was documented in a study of monozygotic twins with cystic fibrosis. Details on this clone: Its target is not known.

TCRdb keeps only in-frame clones here, not all; method: immunoSEQ multiplex PCR. Of tens of thousands of clones listed, 84% are singletons. General study findings and limits: Nucleotide-identical clonotype sharing was significantly higher within monozygotic CF twin pairs than between unrelated CF individuals. V usage most resembled the co-twin in 13 of 16 pairs. Low clonality (median approximately 0.0095) suggested a mostly naive repertoire.

Trimming stripped 0 bases from V and 8 bases from J, with 8 bases between. The germline CDR1 and CDR2 sequences are LGHNA and YSLEER. The CDR3 consists of 14 residues. V usage is TRBV4-3 and J usage is TRBJ1-6; D gene unclear. The specimen was blood. The clonotype was recovered from a girl aged 2 to 9 with cystic fibrosis. The CDR3 loop reads CASSQDLGHSPLHF. CDR3 bases: TGCGCCAGCAGCCAAGATCTCGGGCATTCACCCCTCCACTTT.